The 24 T cell receptor beta chains given below trace back to one sample, sequenced in a study of technical replicates of blood from several donors. Some clones are missing from TCRdb's copy, which holds only in-frame ones; the method was immunoSEQ multiplex PCR. The sample consists of 50,000 or so clones, roughly 90% of them appearing once. Sequencing was performed on PBMCs. Source of these receptors: a human donor in good health. Some clones in this sample may be carry-over from other donors' samples.

The chain links TRBV4-2 to TRBJ1-1, with 7 bases identical to TRBD1. The CDR3 has 18 residues. Trimming at V came to 0 bases and at J to 0 bases, leaving 10 bases not matched to a gene. Germline V gives CDR1 LGHNA, CDR2 YNFKEQ. Written as DNA, the CDR3 is TGTGCCAGCAGCCAAGAAAGGACACAGGGGTATATGAACACTGAAGCTTTCTTT. Amino acid sequence: CASSQERTQGYMNTEAFF.

The chain joins TRBV7-2 to TRBJ2-7; TRBD2 matches at 8 bases. The germline V gene has CDR1 SGHTA and CDR2 FQGNSA. Losses at the gene ends were 8 bases for V and 1 base for J; bases not matched to a gene: 16. The CDR3 length is 17 residues. CDR3 sequence: CASARATSSGGSYEQYF. The DNA of the CDR3 is TGTGCCAGCGCACGGGCAACTTCGAGCGGGGGTTCCTACGAGCAGTACTTC.

The chain is built from TRBV5-1 and TRBJ1-1; 8 nucleotides match TRBD1. The CDR3 extends over 13 amino acids. J lost 8 bases, V lost 4 bases, and 7 bases had no gene match. Per the germline V gene, CDR1 is SGHRS and CDR2 is YFSETQ. This CDR3 reads CASSTGQGREAFF. CDR3 nucleotide sequence: TGCGCCAGCAGCACTGGACAGGGCAGGGAAGCTTTCTTT.

The V and J genes are TRBV9 and TRBJ2-5; the match to TRBD2 covers 12 bases. The CDR3 is 16 residues long. J lost 5 bases, V lost 2 bases, and 7 bases had no gene match. Germline values: CDR1 SGDLS, CDR2 YYNGEE. The CDR3 is CASSVLAGGPGETQYF. DNA of the CDR3: TGTGCCAGCAGCGTCCTAGCGGGAGGGCCGGGGGAGACCCAGTACTTC.

V is TRBV5-1 and J is TRBJ2-3, with a tentative D call TRBD1 (5 bases). CDR3 length: 17 residues. V gave up 2 bases and J gave up 2 bases, with 18 bases separating them. The germline V gene encodes CDR1 SGHRS and CDR2 YFSETQ. The CDR3 sequence is CASSLVWGSSATDTQYF. The DNA of the CDR3 is TGCGCCAGCAGCTTAGTATGGGGCTCTTCGGCCACAGATACGCAGTATTTT.

The chain has TRBV7-2 and TRBJ2-1, with 11 bases lining up with TRBD2. This CDR3 is 16 amino acids long. CDR1 is SGHTA and CDR2 is FQGNSA in the germline V gene. After removal of 6 bases from V and 4 bases from J, the junction contained 8 bases not matched to a gene. The CDR3 nucleotides read TGTGCCAGCAGTATTGTCGGGACTAGCGGATACAATGAGCAGTTCTTC. The encoded protein is CASSIVGTSGYNEQFF. The full variable domain, with the rest looked up from reference TRBV7-2 and TRBJ2-1, is GAGVSQSPSNKVTEKGKDVELRCDPISGHTALYWYRQSLGQGLEFLIYFQGNSAPDKSGLPSDRFSAERTGGSVSTLTIQRTQQEDSAVYLCASSIVGTSGYNEQFFGPGTRLTVL.

The chain combines TRBV29-1 with TRBJ2-7, with TRBD1 matching over 7 bases. This CDR3 is built from 16 residues. V dropped 6 bases and J dropped 2; count of bases not matched to a gene: 16. In germline, CDR1 is SQVTM, CDR2 ANQGSEA. The CDR3 here is CSVTTDWVQGAYEQYF. Written as DNA, the CDR3 is TGCAGCGTCACCACTGACTGGGTCCAGGGGGCCTACGAGCAGTACTTC.

The J gene is TRBJ2-7, the V gene TRBV5-4; D gene unclear. The ends were cut back, 1 base at V and 1 base at J, with 6 bases in the middle. Germline CDR1 is SGHNT and CDR2 is YYREEE (reference sequence). This CDR3 is 13 amino acids long. CDR3 coding DNA: TGTGCCAGCAGCTTGAGAGGTTCCTACGAGCAGTACTTC. It is translated as CASSLRGSYEQYF.

J is TRBJ1-2 and V is TRBV15; no definite D call. Germline V gives CDR1 LNHNV, CDR2 YYDKDF (reference sequence). Trimming left V 1 base short and J 4 bases short, with 13 bases between. CDR3 length: 15 residues. The CDR3 DNA is TGTGCCACCAGCAGAGTCGGGGAAACAAGCTATGGCTACACCTTC. It yields the protein CATSRVGETSYGYTF.

V gene TRBV4-1 combines with J gene TRBJ1-2; 10 bases match TRBD1. Per the germline V gene, CDR1 is MGHRA and CDR2 is YSYEKL. Trimming removed 3 bases from V and 3 bases from J; junction bases left unmatched: 10. This CDR3 is 17 amino acids long. CDR3 DNA sequence: TGCGCCAGCAGCCAGAGTCCCGGGACAGGGGCCGACTATGGCTACACCTTC. Translated, it gives CASSQSPGTGADYGYTF.

V is TRBV11-2 and J is TRBJ2-7; D possibly corresponds to TRBD2 (5 bases). Germline loops: CDR1 SGHAT, CDR2 FQNNGV. V was cut by 1 base and J by 4 bases, with 8 bases left in between. The CDR3 has 13 residues. In DNA, the CDR3 is TGTGCCAGCAGCTTAGTAGCGCCGTACGAGCAGTACTTC. Its translation: CASSLVAPYEQYF.

This chain uses TRBV6-6 with TRBJ1-6, with D maybe TRBD1 (5 bases). Germline CDR1 is MNHNY and CDR2 is SVGAGI (reference sequence). Between the trimmed V and J ends, which lost 4 bases and 7 bases, there was a span of 11 bases. CDR3 length equals 14 residues. This CDR3 is CASSSRAGNSPLHF. CDR3 sequence (DNA): TGTGCCAGCAGTTCCCGGGCAGGGAATTCACCCCTCCACTTT.

This chain joins TRBV20-1 and TRBJ2-5; D is undetermined. This CDR3 has 10 residues. Trimming removed 3 bases at V and 8 bases at J, with 7 bases between. Looked up from germline, CDR1 is DFQATT and CDR2 is SNEGSKA (reference sequence). CDR3 DNA: TGCAGTGCTAGTGTAGAAACCCAGTACTTC. Residues: CSASVETQYF.

V gene TRBV2 combines with J gene TRBJ1-1, with D hard to call. This CDR3 comprises 13 residues. The V end lost 5 bases, the J end lost 5 bases, and 12 bases lay between the germline ends. Germline values: CDR1 SNHLY, CDR2 FYNNEI. CDR3: CASSQGPGTEAFF. The CDR3 DNA follows: TGTGCCAGCAGTCAAGGACCGGGGACTGAAGCTTTCTTT.

This clone was detected only a few times. The rearrangement joins TRBV4-1 to TRBJ1-3, with D possibly TRBD1 on 6 matching bases. V was cut by 1 base and J by 0 bases, with 10 bases left in between. Germline values: CDR1 MGHRA, CDR2 YSYEKL. This CDR3 comprises 16 residues. For the CDR3, the DNA is TGCGCCAGCAGCCAAGCAGGGACACCCTCTGGAAACACCATATATTTT. Translated: CASSQAGTPSGNTIYF.

This clone is medium-sized by share. This chain connects TRBV4-3 to TRBJ1-1; D remains unclear. Germline CDR1 reads LGHNA; CDR2 reads YSLEER. The CDR3 sequence is 14 residues long. The V end was cut by 4 bases, the J end by 3 bases, with 12 bases between. CDR3 residues: CASSRNRPYTEAFF. The CDR3 DNA reads as TGCGCCAGCAGCCGAAACAGACCCTACACTGAAGCTTTCTTT.

DNA of the CDR3: TGTGCCAGCAGTTTACACGGGAAGGGATTCTACGAGCAGTACTTC. Translation gives CASSLHGKGFYEQYF. The chain is built from TRBV27 and TRBJ2-7, with D maybe TRBD2 (5 bases). This CDR3 contains 15 residues. Trimming left V 2 bases short and J 3 bases short, with 14 bases between. Germline CDR1 is MNHEY and CDR2 is SMNVEV (reference sequence).

V gene TRBV25-1 combines with J gene TRBJ2-1, with 9 bases aligning to TRBD1. The CDR3 length is 15 residues. The J segment lost 6 bases and the V segment lost 6 bases, leaving 9 bases of the junction unmatched. Germline V lookup: CDR1 MGHDK, CDR2 SYGVNS. The CDR3 is CASSAWDRVRNEQFF. The CDR3 bases are TGTGCCAGCAGCGCGTGGGACAGGGTTCGCAATGAGCAGTTCTTC.

This chain uses TRBV5-6 with TRBJ2-1; 9 positions agree with TRBD2. The junction had 9 bases not matched to a gene; V was cut back by 0 bases and J by 2 bases. The CDR3 sequence is 18 residues long. CDR1 is SGHDT and CDR2 is YYEEEE in the germline V gene. DNA for the CDR3: TGTGCCAGCAGCTTGGGTGTTTCGGCGGGAGGGCCCTACAATGAGCAGTTCTTC. It translates to CASSLGVSAGGPYNEQFF.

The chain is built from TRBV29-1 and TRBJ2-5; no reliable D call. This CDR3 comprises 12 residues. V lost 1 base to trimming and J lost 1 base, with 4 bases between them. Germline CDR1 and CDR2: SQVTM and ANQGSEA. The CDR3 spells CSVEGVQETQYF. The CDR3 region has the DNA TGCAGCGTTGAAGGAGTCCAAGAGACCCAGTACTTC. The whole variable domain, remainder taken from reference TRBV29-1 and TRBJ2-5, is SAVISQKPSRDICQRGTSLTIQCQVDSQVTMMFWYRQQPGQSLTLIATANQGSEATYESGFVIDKFPISRPNLTFSTLTVSNMSPEDSSIYLCSVEGVQETQYFGPGTRLLVL.

The V call is TRBV9, the J call TRBJ2-3, with a possible D match to TRBD2 (6 bases). V dropped 4 bases and J dropped 6 bases, with 15 bases sitting between them. The CDR3 consists of 14 residues. In germline, CDR1 is SGDLS, CDR2 YYNGEE. The CDR3 region has the DNA TGTGCCAGCAGCATCCGACTAGGGCTTGATACGCAGTATTTT. Protein product: CASSIRLGLDTQYF.

The chain carries TRBV9 and TRBJ1-1; tentatively, D is TRBD1 (5 bases). Between the trimmed V and J ends, which lost 4 bases and 1 base, there was a span of 14 bases. Germline assignment: CDR1 SGDLS and CDR2 YYNGEE. The CDR3 is 15 amino acids. In nucleotides, the CDR3 is TGTGCCAGCAGCCCTCGGGGGGGAACGAACACTGAAGCTTTCTTT. It translates to CASSPRGGTNTEAFF.

The J gene is TRBJ2-3, the V gene TRBV10-3; the match to TRBD2 covers 10 bases. The CDR3 has 17 residues. Germline lookup yields CDR1 ENHRY and CDR2 SYGVKD. The trim removed 0 bases at V and 1 base at J, leaving 4 bases unmatched. CDR3 sequence reads: CAISESGLARGTDTQYF. CDR3 sequence (DNA): TGTGCCATCAGTGAGTCGGGACTAGCGCGAGGCACAGATACGCAGTATTTT.

This chain links TRBV11-2 with TRBJ2-5; the D gene is possibly TRBD2 (7 bases). Germline CDR1 is SGHAT and CDR2 is FQNNGV. This CDR3 has 15 residues. V was clipped by 2 bases and J by 3 bases, with 13 bases between them. CDR3 in DNA: TGTGCCAGCAGCTTACTTGGGGGGGGCGAAGAGACCCAGTACTTC. This sequence encodes CASSLLGGGEETQYF.